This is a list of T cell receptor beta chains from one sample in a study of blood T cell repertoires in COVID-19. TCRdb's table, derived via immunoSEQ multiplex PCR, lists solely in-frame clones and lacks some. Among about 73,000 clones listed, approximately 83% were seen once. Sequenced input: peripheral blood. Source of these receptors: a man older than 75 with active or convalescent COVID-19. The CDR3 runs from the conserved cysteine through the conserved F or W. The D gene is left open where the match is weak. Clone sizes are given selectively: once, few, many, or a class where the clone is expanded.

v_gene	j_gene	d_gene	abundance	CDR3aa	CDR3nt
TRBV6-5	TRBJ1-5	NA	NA	CASSPRRAHQPQHF	TGTGCCAGCAGTCCTAGGAGGGCCCACCAGCCCCAGCATTTT
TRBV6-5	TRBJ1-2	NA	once	CASIPNRGGYTF	TGTGCCAGCATCCCAAATAGAGGCGGCTACACCTTC
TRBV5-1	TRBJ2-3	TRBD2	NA	CASSSGRGTDTQYF	TGCGCCAGCAGCTCTGGGAGGGGTACAGATACGCAGTATTTT
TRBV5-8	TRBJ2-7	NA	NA	CASSLGRGLEQYF	TGTGCCAGCAGCTTGGGCCGAGGACTTGAGCAGTACTTC
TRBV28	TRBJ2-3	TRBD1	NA	CASSPQGADTQYF	TGTGCCAGCAGTCCCCAGGGGGCAGATACGCAGTATTTT
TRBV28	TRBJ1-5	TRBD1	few	CASSLRQGGQPQHF	TGTGCCAGCAGTTTAAGACAGGGCGGTCAGCCCCAGCATTTT
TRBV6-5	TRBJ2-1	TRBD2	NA	CASSNGLAGLNEQFF	TGTGCCAGCAGTAATGGACTAGCGGGGTTGAATGAGCAGTTCTTC
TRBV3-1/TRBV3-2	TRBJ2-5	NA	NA	CASSQYRVLTETQYF	TGTGCCAGCAGCCAATACAGGGTCCTTACAGAGACCCAGTACTTC
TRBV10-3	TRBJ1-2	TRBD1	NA	CAISGIAAGGAYGYTF	TGTGCCATCAGTGGGATTGCAGCAGGGGGCGCCTATGGCTACACCTTT
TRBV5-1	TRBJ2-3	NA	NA	CASSSLTARVTQYF	TGCGCCAGCAGCTCTTTGACAGCCCGGGTAACGCAGTATTTT
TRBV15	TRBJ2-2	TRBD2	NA	CATSGGDNTGELFF	TGTGCCACCAGCGGGGGGGATAACACCGGGGAGCTGTTTTTT
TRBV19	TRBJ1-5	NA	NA	CASSIDRTRAAEQPQHF	TGTGCCAGTAGTATAGATAGGACGAGGGCCGCGGAGCAGCCCCAGCATTTT